This T cell receptor beta chain derives from a study of cytomegalovirus exposure and HLA in healthy donors. A note on this clone: Its antigen is unidentified.

Findings of the study overall: The authors enumerated under 200 TCR beta chains as linked to cytomegalovirus.

Healthy people donating bone marrow made up the donors. Unrecorded immune exposure was likely among donors, who were nominally healthy when sampled. V was pared by 6 bases and J by 3 bases, with 4 bases of the junction left unmatched. The germline gives CDR1 MNHEY, CDR2 SMNVEV (reference sequence). The CDR3 loop spans 14 amino acids. PCR used 60 Vbeta primers and 13 Jbeta primers. Libraries were prepared by immunoSEQ multiplex PCR; TCRdb keeps only in-frame clonotypes and omits some of them. The data hold 90,000 to 110,000 clones, with over 70% observed a single time. The rearrangement uses TRBV27 and TRBJ1-4; 7 bases are a match to TRBD1. Material for sequencing was PBMCs. This TCR was sampled from a man between 35 and 55 years old in good health and CMV-seronegative. The CDR3: CASSPGQPNEKLFF. CDR3 coding DNA: TGTGCCAGCAGCCCGGGACAGCCTAATGAAAAACTGTTTTTT.